These 9 T cell receptor beta chains came from one sample sequenced in a study of Ad26.COV2.S vaccination and SARS-CoV-2 variants. Using immunoSEQ multiplex PCR, the repertoire was profiled, and TCRdb retains in-frame clones only, with some absent. The sample has about 440,000 clones; about 90% are singletons. This sample's treatment: 19 received Ad26.COV2.S at low or high dose, single or two shots; about 5 received placebo; per-sample allocation not given. Specimen acquisition occurred on day 63 following the initial vaccine or placebo injection. The specimen comprised peripheral blood, sampled in a trial of Ad26.COV2.S vaccine versus placebo. Receptor source: a person between 18 and 65 years old who received the Ad26.COV2.S COVID-19 vaccine or a placebo.

The chain carries TRBV6-4 and TRBJ2-7, with 9 bases matching TRBD2. This CDR3 contains 19 residues. Trimming cost V 1 base and J 1 base; bases outside gene matches: 14. Germline loops: CDR1 MRHNA, CDR2 SNTAGT. The CDR3 sequence is CASSDFSPPAGGHSYEQYF. The CDR3 DNA sequence: TGTGCCAGCAGTGACTTTTCCCCTCCCGCGGGAGGGCATTCCTACGAGCAGTACTTC.

This clone was observed a single time. CDR3 loop: CASSVRDGRAYF. CDR3 in DNA: TGTGCCAGTAGTGTAAGGGACGGCCGCGCGTATTTT. The chain combines TRBV19 with TRBJ2-3; the D gene could be TRBD1 or TRBD2 (5 bases each). Trimming removed 5 bases at V and 14 bases at J, with 17 bases between. The CDR3 sequence is 12 residues long. CDR1 is LNHDA, CDR2 SQIVND, per germline (reference sequence).

This chain links TRBV7-3 with TRBJ2-2; D gene uncertain. The CDR3 loop spans 14 amino acids. Germline V gives CDR1 SGHTA, CDR2 FQGTGA. The ends were cut back, 1 base at V and 3 bases at J, with 6 bases in the middle. The CDR3 sequence is CASSLKGDTGELFF. The CDR3 region has the DNA TGTGCCAGCAGCTTAAAAGGAGACACCGGGGAGCTGTTTTTT. The variable domain in full, with the rest retrieved from reference TRBV7-3 and TRBJ2-2, is GAGVSQTPSNKVTEKGKYVELRCDPISGHTALYWYRQSLGQGPEFLIYFQGTGAADDSGLPNDRFFAVRPEGSVSTLKIQRTERGDSAVYLCASSLKGDTGELFFGEGSRLTVL.

The genes are TRBV7-6 and TRBJ2-5, with 12 bases lining up with TRBD2. This CDR3 comprises 16 residues. The germline CDR1 and CDR2 sequences are SGHVS and FNYEAQ. Losses at the gene ends were 5 bases for V and 2 bases for J; bases not matched to a gene: 6. The CDR3 DNA reads as TGTGCCAGCAGCCCTGAACTAGCGGGAGGACAAGAGACCCAGTACTTC. Translating it yields CASSPELAGGQETQYF.

The chain links TRBV15 to TRBJ2-5; D is uncertain. V was shortened by 3 bases and J by 3 bases, with 8 bases between the two germline ends. Germline V lookup: CDR1 LNHNV, CDR2 YYDKDF (reference sequence). This CDR3 spans 13 amino acids. CDR3 DNA: TGTGCCACCAGCAGCGGCGGCAAAGAGACCCAGTACTTC. Amino acid sequence: CATSSGGKETQYF.

The chain couples TRBV27 to TRBJ1-4; 8 bases agree with TRBD1. CDR3 length: 14 residues. The V segment lost 3 bases and the J segment 7 bases; nucleotides outside the gene matches: 4. CDR1 is MNHEY, CDR2 SMNVEV, per germline (reference sequence). The CDR3 reads CASSLQGAGEKLFF. Here the CDR3 DNA reads TGTGCCAGCAGTTTGCAGGGGGCGGGTGAAAAACTGTTTTTT. The full variable domain, with the rest looked up from reference TRBV27 and TRBJ1-4, is EAQVTQNPRYLITVTGKKLTVTCSQNMNHEYMSWYRQDPGLGLRQIYYSMNVEVTDKGDVPEGYKVSRKEKRNFPLILESPSPNQTSLYFCASSLQGAGEKLFFGSGTQLSVL.

The V gene is TRBV6-5, the J gene TRBJ2-5; perhaps D is TRBD1 or TRBD2 (5 bases each). Germline V lookup: CDR1 MNHEY, CDR2 SVGAGI. This CDR3 comprises 12 residues. V was pared by 8 bases and J by 8 bases, with 15 bases between. In DNA, the CDR3 is TGTGCCAGCGGCCGGGATAGGGGAACCCAGTACTTC. Its protein product is CASGRDRGTQYF.

The chain recombines TRBV19 with TRBJ1-1, with D perhaps TRBD1 (5 bases). The CDR3 spans 14 residues. V was cut by 6 bases and J by 4 bases, with 15 bases left in between. From germline, CDR1 is LNHDA and CDR2 SQIVND (reference sequence). The CDR3 DNA follows: TGTGCCAGTAGAATCCGGGACGCAGCCACTGAAGCTTTCTTT. As protein: CASRIRDAATEAFF.

This chain uses TRBV29-1 with TRBJ2-3; 12 bases agree with TRBD2. The junction had 6 bases not matched to a gene; V was cut back by 6 bases and J by 2 bases. Germline CDR1 reads SQVTM; CDR2 reads ANQGSEA. CDR3 size: 15 residues. CDR3: CSVGTSGWDTDTQYF. Here the CDR3 DNA reads TGCAGCGTCGGGACTAGCGGGTGGGACACAGATACGCAGTATTTT.